This entry lists 20 T cell receptor beta chains sequenced from one sample in a study of T cell repertoires in cytomegalovirus infection. Which antigens these TCRs recognize remains unknown. MiXCR, run by TCRdb on the reads, gives a single entry per CDR3 protein. This table holds about a million distinct CDR3 sequences, approximately 33% found once. This material consisted of cultured CD8+ T cells from PBMCs, taken from culture after CMV antigen stimulation. These receptors came from a human donor in good health (CMV status not recorded). Some clones in this sample may be carry-over from other donors' samples.

This clonotype was recorded a few times. The chain links TRBV4-3 to TRBJ1-4; D is unclear. V shed 1 base and J shed 3 bases, with 9 bases lying between them. Germline CDR1 LGHNA, CDR2 YSLEER. The CDR3 contains 15 residues. In nucleotides, the CDR3 is TGCGCCAGCAGCCAAGCAGACACAGCTAATGAAAAACTGTTTTTT. Translated: CASSQADTANEKLFF.

This clonotype came up a few times. The rearrangement uses TRBV6-2 or TRBV6-3 and TRBJ2-1; D is possibly TRBD2 (6 bases). This CDR3 region has 14 residues. Germline assignment: CDR1 MNHEY and CDR2 SVGEGT. Deletions cut 4 bases from V and 15 bases from J, with 22 bases between. The DNA of the CDR3 is TGTGCCAGCAGTTCCTTCTTTGGGTCCCGGGGGACGTTCTTC. This sequence encodes CASSSFFGSRGTFF.

This clonotype was found a few times. This rearrangement joins TRBV18 to TRBJ1-5, with D possibly being TRBD1 (5 bases). The CDR3 loop spans 17 amino acids. Germline CDR1 reads KGHSH; CDR2 reads LQKENI. V lost 2 bases and J 2 bases, leaving 16 bases between the germline ends. As DNA, the CDR3 is TGTGCCAGCTCACCAGAGACAGTGGTGTGGGGCAATCAGCCCCAGCATTTT. It specifies CASSPETVVWGNQPQHF.

In its sample, this clonotype was seen a few times. The V gene is TRBV2, the J gene TRBJ2-7, with a weak D call TRBD1 (6 bases). This CDR3 contains 16 residues. CDR1 and CDR2 (germline): SNHLY, FYNNEI. V was shortened by 3 bases and J by 2 bases, with 17 bases between the two germline ends. The CDR3 DNA reads TGTGCCAGCAGTGACCCCAGAGGGGGTAGGACCTACGAGCAGTACTTC. This translates into CASSDPRGGRTYEQYF.

The J gene is TRBJ2-1, the V gene TRBV5-6, with TRBD2 matching 11 bases. Germline values: CDR1 SGHDT, CDR2 YYEEEE. V lost 0 bases to trimming and J lost 8 bases; unmatched junction nucleotides: 7. This CDR3 spans 16 amino acids. DNA of the CDR3: TGTGCCAGCAGCTTGGTCGCTAGCGGGGGGAAGGATGAGCAGTTCTTC. Translation gives CASSLVASGGKDEQFF.

This clonotype was seen many times. This chain connects TRBV7-9 to TRBJ2-2; no clear D gene. The CDR3 is 15 residues long. V was trimmed by 1 base and J by 4 bases, leaving 10 bases between them. Germline CDR1 and CDR2: SEHNR and FQNEAQ (reference sequence). The CDR3 bases are TGTGCCAGCAGCTTAGGGTCATCGGTCACCGGGGAGCTGTTTTTT. Protein: CASSLGSSVTGELFF.

This clonotype turned up a few times. J is TRBJ1-1 and V is TRBV7-9; no firm D call. Trimming shortened V by 6 bases and J by 7 bases, and 12 bases separated the two germline ends. CDR3 length equals 12 residues. The germline gives CDR1 SEHNR, CDR2 FQNEAQ (reference sequence). The CDR3 nucleotides are TGTGCCAGCAGTAATAGACGCATTGAAGCTTTCTTT. This gives the protein CASSNRRIEAFF.

This clonotype has just a few counts. J is TRBJ1-5 and V is TRBV4-1; 7 bases are shared with TRBD1. The CDR3 totals 15 residues. V gave up 2 bases and J gave up 5 bases; unmatched junction bases: 6. Germline CDR1 reads MGHRA; CDR2 reads YSYEKL. CDR3 nucleotides: TGCGCCAGCAGCCAACCCGACAGGGAGGATCAGCCCCAGCATTTT. This translates into CASSQPDREDQPQHF.

The J gene is TRBJ2-5, the V gene TRBV7-9; D remains ambiguous. The germline CDR1 and CDR2 sequences are SEHNR and FQNEAQ (reference sequence). V was trimmed by 1 base and J by 5 bases, leaving 14 bases between them. The CDR3 is 15 residues long. CDR3 amino acids: CASSLVSESDETQYF. In DNA form, the CDR3 reads TGTGCCAGCAGCTTAGTTTCGGAATCCGACGAGACCCAGTACTTC.

This clonotype has only one observation. At one of its ends the junction is not consistent with the germline gene, which may arise from a read error. This rearrangement joins TRBV11-1 to TRBJ2-1; 11 bases align to TRBD2. The CDR3 totals 15 residues. Germline V gene data show CDR1 as SGHAT and CDR2 as FQDESV (reference sequence). For the CDR3, the DNA is TGTACCAGCAGCAACCTAGCGGGGGGCTACAATGAGCAGTTCTTC. This gives the protein CTSSNLAGGYNEQFF.

This clonotype has just one count. The V gene is TRBV6-1, the J gene TRBJ2-5; 7 bases map to TRBD2. The trim removed 5 bases at V and 2 bases at J, leaving 8 bases unmatched. There are 15 residues in the CDR3. The germline gives CDR1 MNHNS, CDR2 SASEGT. CDR3 in amino acids: CASSFLAEAQETQYF. The CDR3, as DNA: TGTGCCAGCAGTTTTCTAGCGGAAGCACAAGAGACCCAGTACTTC.

This clonotype was recorded a few times. This chain connects TRBV12-3 or TRBV12-4 to TRBJ1-4; no reliable D call. The CDR3 sequence is 14 residues long. The germline V and J ends were trimmed by 3 bases and 8 bases, with 13 bases remaining between them. CDR3 in DNA: TGTGCCAGCAGTTTCGCAGGTTCTGAAGAAAAACTGTTTTTT. This encodes CASSFAGSEEKLFF.

J is TRBJ1-1 and V is TRBV20-1; no clear D gene. V was pared by 5 bases and J by 1 base, with 14 bases between. Per germline, CDR1 DFQATT and CDR2 SNEGSKA (reference sequence). The CDR3 spans 14 residues. CDR3 amino acids: CSARNSIGNTEAFF. CDR3 DNA sequence: TGCAGTGCTCGAAATTCCATCGGGAACACTGAAGCTTTCTTT.

This clonotype was seen many times. The chain uses TRBV7-6 and TRBJ2-1, with 10 bases that match TRBD1. V lost 1 base, J lost 2 bases, and 2 bases stayed unmatched. Germline CDR1 reads SGHVS; CDR2 reads FNYEAQ. The CDR3 is 16 residues long. The CDR3 DNA follows: TGTGCCAGCAGCTTAGGGACAGGGGGTACCTACAATGAGCAGTTCTTC. Translation gives CASSLGTGGTYNEQFF.

The V call is TRBV19, the J call TRBJ1-4; 11 positions agree with TRBD1. After removal of 7 bases from V and 8 bases from J, the junction contained 9 bases not matched to a gene. CDR1 and CDR2 (germline): LNHDA, SQIVND (reference sequence). This CDR3 contains 15 residues. The CDR3 loop is CASTPRTGGREKLFF. For the CDR3, the DNA is TGTGCCAGTACCCCACGGACAGGGGGCAGAGAAAAACTGTTTTTT. Looking up the rest from reference TRBV19 and TRBJ1-4 gives the full variable domain: DGGITQSPKYLFRKEGQNVTLSCEQNLNHDAMYWYRQDPGQGLRLIYYSQIVNDFQKGDIAEGYSVSREKKESFPLTVTSAQKNPTAFYLCASTPRTGGREKLFFGSGTQLSVL.

The J gene is TRBJ1-4, the V gene TRBV7-9, with D uncertain. The CDR3 runs 15 residues. Germline CDR1 SEHNR, CDR2 FQNEAQ (reference sequence). Trimming took off 3 bases at V and 6 bases at J, with 14 bases between the two ends. The CDR3 DNA reads TGTGCCAGCAGCTTTCTGGAGACGGCCGATGAAAAACTGTTTTTT. Translated, it gives CASSFLETADEKLFF. Full variable domain (rest looked up from reference TRBV7-9 and TRBJ1-4): DTGVSQNPRHKITKRGQNVTFRCDPISEHNRLYWYRQTLGQGPEFLTYFQNEAQLEKSRLLSDRFSAERPKGSFSTLEIQRTEQGDSAMYLCASSFLETADEKLFFGSGTQLSVL.

The chain joins TRBV12-3 or TRBV12-4 to TRBJ2-5; 7 bases agree with TRBD1. The CDR3 spans 15 residues. V dropped 8 bases and J dropped 4; count of bases not matched to a gene: 13. CDR3 sequence: CASSTSGTASETQYF. In DNA form, the CDR3 reads TGTGCCAGCTCGACCTCCGGGACAGCCTCAGAGACCCAGTACTTC.

J is TRBJ1-1 and V is TRBV11-2; perhaps TRBD1 as D (5 bases). V lost 5 bases and J lost 1, with 14 bases in between. The CDR3 consists of 15 residues. CDR1 SGHAT and CDR2 FQNNGV come from the germline V gene. The CDR3 spells CASSPWTSSNTEAFF. The CDR3 nucleotides are TGTGCCAGCAGCCCCTGGACAAGTTCGAACACTGAAGCTTTCTTT.

This clonotype came up many times. The chain links TRBV7-8 to TRBJ2-3; the D gene is possibly TRBD2 (5 bases). Trimming took off 6 bases at V and 0 bases at J, with 10 bases between the two ends. Germline CDR1 is SGHVS and CDR2 is FQNEAQ. This CDR3 has 14 amino acids. For the CDR3, the DNA is TGTGCCAGCAGGCGGGTGTTTAGCACAGATACGCAGTATTTT. Encoded protein: CASRRVFSTDTQYF.

The chain couples TRBV2 to TRBJ2-3; D is uncertain. The ends were cut back, 10 bases at V and 11 bases at J, with 19 bases in the middle. This CDR3 region has 12 residues. The germline V gene has CDR1 SNHLY and CDR2 FYNNEI. The CDR3 spells CATRGRKYGQYF. CDR3 in DNA: TGTGCCACCCGAGGAAGAAAGTACGGGCAGTATTTT.